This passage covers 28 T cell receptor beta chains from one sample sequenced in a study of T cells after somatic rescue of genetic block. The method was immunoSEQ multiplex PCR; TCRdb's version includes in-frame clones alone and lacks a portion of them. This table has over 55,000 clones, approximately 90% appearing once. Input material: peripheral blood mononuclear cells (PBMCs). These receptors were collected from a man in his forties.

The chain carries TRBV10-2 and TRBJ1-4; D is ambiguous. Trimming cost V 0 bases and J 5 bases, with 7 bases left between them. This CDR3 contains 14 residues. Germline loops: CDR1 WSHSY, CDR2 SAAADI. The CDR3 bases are TGCGCCAGCAGTGAGTCGGGCGAGAATGAAAAACTGTTTTTT. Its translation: CASSESGENEKLFF.

The CDR3 DNA reads as TGTGCCAGCAGCTTCGTGGCGGCAGTGACTAGTTTAAGAACAGATACGCAGTATTTT. Translating it yields CASSFVAAVTSLRTDTQYF. The chain has TRBV7-9 and TRBJ2-3, with a tentative D call TRBD2 (6 bases). The CDR3 is 19 amino acids. V shed 3 bases and J shed 3 bases, with 25 bases lying between them. Looked up from germline, CDR1 is SEHNR and CDR2 is FQNEAQ (reference sequence).

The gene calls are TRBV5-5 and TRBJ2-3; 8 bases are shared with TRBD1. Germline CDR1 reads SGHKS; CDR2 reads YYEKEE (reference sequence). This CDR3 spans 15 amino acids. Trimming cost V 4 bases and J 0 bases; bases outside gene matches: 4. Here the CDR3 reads CASSPGTGSTDTQYF. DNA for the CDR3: TGTGCCAGCAGCCCCGGGACAGGCAGCACAGATACGCAGTATTTT.

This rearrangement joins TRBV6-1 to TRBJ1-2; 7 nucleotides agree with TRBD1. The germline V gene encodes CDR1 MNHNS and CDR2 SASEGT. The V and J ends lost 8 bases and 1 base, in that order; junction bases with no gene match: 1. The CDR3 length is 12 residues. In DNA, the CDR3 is TGTGCCAGCGGACAGGTTAACTATGGCTACACCTTC. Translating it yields CASGQVNYGYTF.

The CDR3 spells CASSQVVAGYNEQFF. The CDR3, as DNA: TGCGCCAGCAGCCAAGTGGTAGCGGGGTACAATGAGCAGTTCTTC. This chain joins TRBV4-1 and TRBJ2-1; TRBD2 matches at 8 bases. V lost 1 base to trimming and J lost 4 bases; unmatched junction nucleotides: 3. The CDR3 sequence is 15 residues long. Germline CDR1 reads MGHRA; CDR2 reads YSYEKL.

Here the CDR3 DNA reads TGTGCCAGCAGCGGGGGGACAGGGGCGACCGGGGAGCTGTTTTTT. This sequence encodes CASSGGTGATGELFF. The chain employs TRBV6-6 and TRBJ2-2; TRBD1 agrees at 10 bases. Germline loops: CDR1 MNHNY, CDR2 SVGAGI (reference sequence). There are 15 residues in the CDR3. Trimming removed 6 bases from V and 5 bases from J; junction bases left unmatched: 6.

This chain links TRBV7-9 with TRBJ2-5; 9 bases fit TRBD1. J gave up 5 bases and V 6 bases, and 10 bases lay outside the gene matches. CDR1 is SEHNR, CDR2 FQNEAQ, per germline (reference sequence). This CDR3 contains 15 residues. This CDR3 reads CASSPTGTGSETQYF. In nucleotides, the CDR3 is TGTGCCAGCAGTCCAACCGGGACAGGGTCGGAGACCCAGTACTTC.

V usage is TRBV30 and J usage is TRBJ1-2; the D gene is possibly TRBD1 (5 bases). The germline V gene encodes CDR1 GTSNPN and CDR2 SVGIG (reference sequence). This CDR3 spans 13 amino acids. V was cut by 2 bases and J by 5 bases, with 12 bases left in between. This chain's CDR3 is CAWSNRGSYGYTF. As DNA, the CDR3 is TGTGCCTGGAGTAACCGGGGGAGTTATGGCTACACCTTC. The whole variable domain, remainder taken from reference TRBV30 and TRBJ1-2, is SQTIHQWPATLVQPVGSPLSLECTVEGTSNPNLYWYRQAAGRGLQLLFYSVGIGQISSEVPQNLSASRPQDRQFILSSKKLLLSDSGFYLCAWSNRGSYGYTFGSGTRLTVV.

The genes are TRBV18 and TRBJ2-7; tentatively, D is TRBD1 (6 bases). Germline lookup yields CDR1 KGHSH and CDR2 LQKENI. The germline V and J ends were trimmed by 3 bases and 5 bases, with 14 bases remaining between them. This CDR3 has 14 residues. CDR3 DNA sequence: TGTGCCAGCTCACCGATTCCAGGGGAACACGAGCAGTACTTC. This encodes CASSPIPGEHEQYF.

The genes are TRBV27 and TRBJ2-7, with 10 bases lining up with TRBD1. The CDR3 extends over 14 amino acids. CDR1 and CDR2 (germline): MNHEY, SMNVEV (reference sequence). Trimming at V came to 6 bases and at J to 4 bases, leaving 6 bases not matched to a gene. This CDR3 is CASSTDRGRYEQYF. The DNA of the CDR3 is TGTGCCAGCAGCACGGACAGGGGGAGGTACGAGCAGTACTTC.

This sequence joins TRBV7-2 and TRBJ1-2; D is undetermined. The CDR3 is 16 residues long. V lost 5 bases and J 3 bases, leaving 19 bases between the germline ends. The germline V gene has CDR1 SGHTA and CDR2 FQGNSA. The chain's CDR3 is CASSRVAGRADYGYTF. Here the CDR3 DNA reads TGTGCCAGCAGCCGAGTCGCGGGGAGGGCGGACTATGGCTACACCTTC.

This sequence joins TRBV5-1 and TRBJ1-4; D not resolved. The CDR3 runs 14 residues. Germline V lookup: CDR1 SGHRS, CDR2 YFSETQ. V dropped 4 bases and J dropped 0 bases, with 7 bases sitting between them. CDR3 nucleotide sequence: TGCGCCAGCAGCCCATTGGCAACTAATGAAAAACTGTTTTTT. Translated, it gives CASSPLATNEKLFF.

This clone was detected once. The CDR3 region is CASSLGAGQGGYNEQFF. The CDR3 DNA follows: TGTGCCAGCAGCTTAGGGGCGGGACAGGGAGGCTACAATGAGCAGTTCTTC. The rearrangement links TRBV11-1 to TRBJ2-1, with TRBD1 matching over 9 bases. Trimming at V came to 1 base and at J to 3 bases, leaving 7 bases not matched to a gene. Germline-derived CDR1 and CDR2 are SGHAT and FQDESV (reference sequence). This CDR3 is built from 17 residues. Filled out from reference TRBV11-1 and TRBJ2-1, the complete variable domain reads EAEVAQSPRYKITEKSQAVAFWCDPISGHATLYWYRQILGQGPELLVQFQDESVVDDSQLPKDRFSAERLKGVDSTLKIQPAELGDSAMYLCASSLGAGQGGYNEQFFGPGTRLTVL.

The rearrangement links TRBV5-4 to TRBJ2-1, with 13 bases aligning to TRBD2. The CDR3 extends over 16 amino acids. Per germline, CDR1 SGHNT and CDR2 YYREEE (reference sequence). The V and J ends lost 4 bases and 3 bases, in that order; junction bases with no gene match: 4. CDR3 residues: CASSTRLAGGYNEQFF. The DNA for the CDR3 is TGTGCCAGCAGCACCCGACTAGCGGGAGGCTACAATGAGCAGTTCTTC.

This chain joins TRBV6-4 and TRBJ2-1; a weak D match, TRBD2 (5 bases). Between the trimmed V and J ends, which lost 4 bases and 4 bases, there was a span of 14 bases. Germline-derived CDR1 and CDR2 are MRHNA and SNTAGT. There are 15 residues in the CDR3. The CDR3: CASSVRGGPYNEQFF. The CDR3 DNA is TGTGCCAGCAGTGTAAGAGGAGGACCGTACAATGAGCAGTTCTTC.

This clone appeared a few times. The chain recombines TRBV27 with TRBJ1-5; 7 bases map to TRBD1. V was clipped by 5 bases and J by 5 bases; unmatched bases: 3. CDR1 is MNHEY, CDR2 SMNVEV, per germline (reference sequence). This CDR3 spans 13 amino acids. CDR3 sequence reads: CASSIQGDQPQHF. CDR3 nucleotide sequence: TGTGCCAGCAGTATTCAGGGGGATCAGCCCCAGCATTTT.

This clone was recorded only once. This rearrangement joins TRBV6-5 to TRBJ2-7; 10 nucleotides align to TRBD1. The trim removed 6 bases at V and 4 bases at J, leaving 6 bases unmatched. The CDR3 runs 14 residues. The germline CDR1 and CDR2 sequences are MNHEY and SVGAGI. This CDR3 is CASSLPGQGYEQYF. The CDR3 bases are TGTGCCAGCAGCCTCCCGGGACAGGGGTACGAGCAGTACTTC.

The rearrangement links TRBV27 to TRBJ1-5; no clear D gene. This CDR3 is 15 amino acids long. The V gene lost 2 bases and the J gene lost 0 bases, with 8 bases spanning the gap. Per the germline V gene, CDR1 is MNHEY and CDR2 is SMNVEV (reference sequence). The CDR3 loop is CASSLAAYSNQPQHF. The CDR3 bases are TGTGCCAGCAGTTTAGCAGCATATAGCAATCAGCCCCAGCATTTT.

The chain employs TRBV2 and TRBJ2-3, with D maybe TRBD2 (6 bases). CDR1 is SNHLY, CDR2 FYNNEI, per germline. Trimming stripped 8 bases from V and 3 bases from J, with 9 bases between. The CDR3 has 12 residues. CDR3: CASEAGTDTQYF. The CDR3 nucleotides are TGTGCCAGCGAGGCGGGAACAGATACGCAGTATTTT.

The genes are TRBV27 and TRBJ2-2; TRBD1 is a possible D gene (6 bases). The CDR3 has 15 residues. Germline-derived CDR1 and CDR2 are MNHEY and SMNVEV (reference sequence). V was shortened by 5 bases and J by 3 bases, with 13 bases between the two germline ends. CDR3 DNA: TGTGCCAGCAGTCCACAGGGAGCTTACACCGGGGAGCTGTTTTTT. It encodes CASSPQGAYTGELFF.

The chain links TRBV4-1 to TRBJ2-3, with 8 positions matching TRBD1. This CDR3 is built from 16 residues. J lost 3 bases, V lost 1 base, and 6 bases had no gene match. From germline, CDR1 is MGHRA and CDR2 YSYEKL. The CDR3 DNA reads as TGCGCCAGCAGCCAAGTGGGACAGGAACGAACAGATACGCAGTATTTT. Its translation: CASSQVGQERTDTQYF.

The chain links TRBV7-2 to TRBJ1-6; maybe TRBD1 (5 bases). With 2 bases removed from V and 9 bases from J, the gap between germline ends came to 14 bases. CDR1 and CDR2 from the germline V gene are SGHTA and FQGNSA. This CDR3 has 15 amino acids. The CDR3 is CASSLSGGFGSPLHF. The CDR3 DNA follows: TGTGCCAGCAGCTTAAGCGGGGGTTTTGGTTCACCCCTCCACTTT.

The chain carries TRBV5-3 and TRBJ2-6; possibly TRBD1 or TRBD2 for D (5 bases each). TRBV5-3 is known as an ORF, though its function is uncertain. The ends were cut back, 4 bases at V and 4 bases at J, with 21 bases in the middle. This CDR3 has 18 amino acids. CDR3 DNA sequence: TGTGCCAGAAGCCGGGACCCCTTCCGAAGAATAGGGGCCAACGTCCTGACTTTC. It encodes CARSRDPFRRIGANVLTF.

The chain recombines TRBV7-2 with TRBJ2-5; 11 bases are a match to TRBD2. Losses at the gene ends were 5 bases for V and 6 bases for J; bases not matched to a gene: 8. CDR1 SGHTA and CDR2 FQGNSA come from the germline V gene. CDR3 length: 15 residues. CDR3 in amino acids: CASSPTSGSWKTQYF. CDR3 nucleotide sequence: TGTGCCAGCAGCCCTACTAGCGGGAGTTGGAAGACCCAGTACTTC.

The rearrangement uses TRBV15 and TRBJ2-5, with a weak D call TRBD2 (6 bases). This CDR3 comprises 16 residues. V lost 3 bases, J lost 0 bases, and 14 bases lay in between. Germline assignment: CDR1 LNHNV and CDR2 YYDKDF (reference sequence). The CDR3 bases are TGTGCCACCAGCAGTACAATCGGGACTTACCAAGAGACCCAGTACTTC. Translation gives CATSSTIGTYQETQYF.

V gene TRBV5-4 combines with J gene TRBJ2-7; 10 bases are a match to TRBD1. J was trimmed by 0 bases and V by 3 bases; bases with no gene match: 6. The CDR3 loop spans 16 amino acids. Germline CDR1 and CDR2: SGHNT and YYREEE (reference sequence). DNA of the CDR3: TGTGCCAGCAGCTCCCGGACAGGGGGGGACTCCTACGAGCAGTACTTC. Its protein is CASSSRTGGDSYEQYF.

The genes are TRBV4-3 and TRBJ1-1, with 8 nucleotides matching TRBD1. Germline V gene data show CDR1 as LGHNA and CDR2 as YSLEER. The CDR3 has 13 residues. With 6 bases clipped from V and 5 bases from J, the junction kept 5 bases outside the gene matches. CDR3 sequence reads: CASRPDRATEAFF. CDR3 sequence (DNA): TGCGCCAGCAGGCCGGACAGGGCGACTGAAGCTTTCTTT.

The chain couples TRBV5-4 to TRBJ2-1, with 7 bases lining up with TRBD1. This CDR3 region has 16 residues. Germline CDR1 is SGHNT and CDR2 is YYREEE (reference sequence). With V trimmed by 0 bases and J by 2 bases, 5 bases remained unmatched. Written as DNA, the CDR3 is TGTGCCAGCAGCTTGGAGATTCAGGGGGCCTACAATGAGCAGTTCTTC. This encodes CASSLEIQGAYNEQFF.